Following are 24 T cell receptor beta chains from one sample sequenced in a study of cytomegalovirus exposure and HLA in healthy donors (dated by TCRdb to 2016 to 2017). Libraries came from the immunoSEQ multiplex PCR assay. What TCRdb holds here is the immuneACCESS table cut down to in-frame rearrangements. Part of the clones is not present; checked against another copy, under half of the missing clones reflect an unresolved V gene, and the others are unexplained. The sample records fewer than 250,000 clones, over 80% of which are singletons. Jointly, the top ten make up about 6% of the sample. Specimen: PBMCs. The receptors originated from a woman between 18 and 29 years old in good health and CMV-seronegative.

This clone appeared a few times. V is TRBV7-9 and J is TRBJ1-1; 11 bases map to TRBD1. Germline V lookup: CDR1 SEHNR, CDR2 FQNEAQ (reference sequence). V was clipped by 1 base and J by 5 bases; unmatched bases: 3. The CDR3 sequence is 15 residues long. Written as DNA, the CDR3 is TGTGCCAGCAGCTTAGGGACAGGGGGCAAAACTGAAGCTTTCTTT. This encodes CASSLGTGGKTEAFF.

This clone was detected a few times. The CDR3 is CASSSGRGWGGNQPQHF. CDR3 DNA sequence: TGTGCCAGCAGTTCTGGACGGGGTTGGGGTGGCAATCAGCCCCAGCATTTT. The chain carries TRBV7-9 and TRBJ1-5; D is unresolved. Germline V gene sequence: CDR1 SEHNR, CDR2 FQNEAQ (reference sequence). The CDR3 extends over 17 amino acids. Trimming took off 6 bases at V and 2 bases at J, with 20 bases between the two ends.

The chain joins TRBV5-1 to TRBJ2-2; TRBD1 agrees at 9 bases. Germline lookup yields CDR1 SGHRS and CDR2 YFSETQ. The CDR3 runs to 17 residues. V lost 4 bases to trimming and J lost 6 bases; unmatched junction nucleotides: 13. The CDR3: CASSVVPGTGYSGELFF. In nucleotides, the CDR3 is TGCGCCAGCAGCGTGGTGCCCGGGACAGGGTACTCCGGGGAGCTGTTTTTT.

The chain carries TRBV2 and TRBJ2-2; D is ambiguous. The CDR3 consists of 15 residues. V was cut by 3 bases and J by 3 bases, with 11 bases left in between. The germline gives CDR1 SNHLY, CDR2 FYNNEI. This CDR3 is CASSEWVRDTGELFF. The CDR3 DNA reads as TGTGCCAGCAGTGAGTGGGTCAGAGACACCGGGGAGCTGTTTTTT.

The V and J genes are TRBV30 and TRBJ1-4; D gene unclear. Germline V lookup: CDR1 GTSNPN, CDR2 SVGIG (reference sequence). This CDR3 contains 13 residues. The V and J ends lost 5 bases and 8 bases respectively, with 15 bases between them. The CDR3 sequence: CAWAPGPGEKLFF. The CDR3 nucleotides read TGTGCCTGGGCCCCCGGGCCCGGGGAAAAACTGTTTTTT.

The J gene is TRBJ2-6, the V gene TRBV30, with a weak D call TRBD2 (5 bases). Trimming took off 3 bases at V and 0 bases at J, with 15 bases between the two ends. CDR1 is GTSNPN, CDR2 SVGIG, per germline (reference sequence). The CDR3 totals 17 residues. Here the CDR3 reads CAWRKWAGLSGANVLTF. The CDR3 nucleotides read TGTGCCTGGAGAAAATGGGCCGGACTCTCTGGGGCCAACGTCCTGACTTTC.

The chain uses TRBV27 and TRBJ1-1; TRBD1 is a possible D gene (5 bases). This CDR3 comprises 16 residues. Germline CDR1 and CDR2: MNHEY and SMNVEV (reference sequence). Trimming stripped 6 bases from V and 0 bases from J, with 17 bases between. The CDR3 is CASRATGQGLNTEAFF. CDR3 sequence (DNA): TGTGCCAGCAGGGCGACCGGGCAGGGACTGAACACTGAAGCTTTCTTT.

The rearrangement links TRBV15 to TRBJ1-5; 8 nucleotides agree with TRBD1. Trimming took 0 bases from V and 3 from J; bases not matched to a gene: 4. CDR3 length: 16 residues. From germline, CDR1 is LNHNV and CDR2 YYDKDF (reference sequence). Here the CDR3 DNA reads TGTGCCACCAGCAGAGATGGGCAGGGGGCCAATCAGCCCCAGCATTTT. Translation: CATSRDGQGANQPQHF. The full variable domain, with the rest looked up from reference TRBV15 and TRBJ1-5, is DAMVIQNPRYQVTQFGKPVTLSCSQTLNHNVMYWYQQKSSQAPKLLFHYYDKDFNNEADTPDNFQSRRPNTSFCFLDIRSPGLGDTAMYLCATSRDGQGANQPQHFGDGTRLSIL.

V gene TRBV6-5 combines with J gene TRBJ1-1, with TRBD1 matching 8 bases. The CDR3 runs to 13 residues. J lost 6 bases, V lost 6 bases, and 6 bases had no gene match. In germline, CDR1 is MNHEY, CDR2 SVGAGI. As DNA, the CDR3 is TGTGCCAGCAGGATCGACAGGGGTTCTGAAGCTTTCTTT. Amino acids: CASRIDRGSEAFF.

This clone was observed a single time. The DNA for the CDR3 is TGTGCCAGCAGCCAGACAGGGAACTATGGCTACACCTTC. It codes for CASSQTGNYGYTF. The genes are TRBV6-1 and TRBJ1-2; 7 bases are a match to TRBD1. CDR1 is MNHNS and CDR2 is SASEGT in the germline V gene. This CDR3 is 13 amino acids long. The V and J ends lost 6 bases and 2 bases, in that order; junction bases with no gene match: 3.

This clone occurred many times. The rearrangement uses TRBV5-1 and TRBJ2-3; D is ambiguous. This CDR3 comprises 12 residues. V was trimmed by 4 bases and J by 2 bases, leaving 5 bases between them. Per germline, CDR1 SGHRS and CDR2 YFSETQ. DNA for the CDR3: TGCGCCAGCAGCAGAACCACAGATACGCAGTATTTT. It specifies CASSRTTDTQYF.

The chain is built from TRBV27 and TRBJ2-5, with 9 positions matching TRBD1. From germline, CDR1 is MNHEY and CDR2 SMNVEV (reference sequence). The CDR3 covers 14 residues. V shed 6 bases, J shed 2 bases, and the junction held 4 bases outside the gene matches. In nucleotides, the CDR3 is TGTGCCAGCAGCCGGGACAGGGCGCAAGAGACCCAGTACTTC. This encodes CASSRDRAQETQYF.

This sequence joins TRBV6-5 and TRBJ1-5, with TRBD1 identical over 7 bases. Germline V lookup: CDR1 MNHEY, CDR2 SVGAGI. This CDR3 region has 14 residues. J gave up 3 bases and V 6 bases, and 5 bases lay outside the gene matches. The CDR3 loop reads CASSRGQDNQPQHF. The DNA for the CDR3 is TGTGCCAGCAGCCGCGGACAGGACAATCAGCCCCAGCATTTT.

The CDR3 reads CASSTDGDGYGYTF. The CDR3 DNA reads as TGTGCCAGCAGTACGGACGGCGACGGCTATGGCTACACCTTC. The J gene is TRBJ1-2, the V gene TRBV28, with no clear D. The V gene lost 5 bases and the J gene lost 4 bases, with 14 bases spanning the gap. The CDR3 is 14 residues long. Per the germline V gene, CDR1 is MDHEN and CDR2 is SYDVKM.

The CDR3 nucleotides read TGCGCCAGCAGCTTGGTGGGCCTACGCAGGCGTGAGCAGTTCTTC. It specifies CASSLVGLRRREQFF. The V call is TRBV5-1, the J call TRBJ2-1; D is ambiguous. The CDR3 consists of 15 residues. The V gene lost 0 bases and the J gene lost 9 bases, with 16 bases spanning the gap. The V gene's germline CDR1 is SGHRS and CDR2 YFSETQ.

In its sample, this clone was seen once. The rearrangement uses TRBV6-6 and TRBJ2-2; 9 bases align to TRBD1. The length of the CDR3 is 16 residues. V gave up 6 bases and J gave up 7 bases; unmatched junction bases: 12. Germline assignment: CDR1 MNHNY and CDR2 SVGAGI (reference sequence). CDR3 sequence reads: CASRAWGTGLNGELFF. In DNA, the CDR3 is TGTGCCAGCAGGGCATGGGGGACAGGGCTTAACGGGGAGCTGTTTTTT.

This clone was picked up many times. CDR3 in DNA: TGTGCCATCAGGGGCAGGGTTGCCGGGGAGCTGTTTTTT. Its translation is CAIRGRVAGELFF. This rearrangement joins TRBV10-3 to TRBJ2-2, with a possible D match to TRBD1 (5 bases). The CDR3 extends over 13 amino acids. Germline V lookup: CDR1 ENHRY, CDR2 SYGVKD. Trimming removed 6 bases from V and 6 bases from J, with 11 bases in between.

The chain employs TRBV2 and TRBJ2-2; no reliable D call. V was shortened by 8 bases and J by 5 bases, with 15 bases between the two germline ends. This CDR3 comprises 14 residues. Per germline, CDR1 SNHLY and CDR2 FYNNEI. The CDR3 DNA sequence: TGTGCCAGCCGCAGTAACAGAGGAACCGGGGAGCTGTTTTTT. Translated: CASRSNRGTGELFF.

This clone came up once. The chain links TRBV2 to TRBJ2-1, with TRBD2 matching 13 bases. Germline V lookup: CDR1 SNHLY, CDR2 FYNNEI. J lost 10 bases, V lost 1 base, and 1 base had no gene match. This CDR3 spans 14 amino acids. CDR3 protein: CASSEGTSGGEQFF. The CDR3 DNA reads TGTGCCAGCAGTGAAGGGACTAGCGGGGGAGAGCAGTTCTTC.

The rearrangement joins TRBV9 to TRBJ2-7; D is ambiguous. V lost 4 bases and J lost 2, with 16 bases in between. CDR3 length equals 15 residues. Germline CDR1 reads SGDLS; CDR2 reads YYNGEE. CDR3 sequence reads: CASSYSPDLTYEQYF. The DNA for the CDR3 is TGTGCCAGCAGCTACTCCCCGGACCTAACCTACGAGCAGTACTTC.

V usage is TRBV2 and J usage is TRBJ1-2; 12 positions match TRBD1. The CDR3 sequence is 16 residues long. Germline V CDR1 and CDR2: SNHLY, FYNNEI. Trimming cost V 7 bases and J 2 bases; bases outside gene matches: 8. The CDR3 protein is CASTTGTGGINYGYTF. The CDR3 DNA follows: TGTGCCAGCACTACCGGGACAGGGGGCATAAACTATGGCTACACCTTC.

The chain is built from TRBV28 and TRBJ1-2; D perhaps matches TRBD1 (6 bases). V shed 7 bases and J shed 4 bases, with 19 bases lying between them. The CDR3 is made up of 15 amino acids. CDR1 is MDHEN, CDR2 SYDVKM, per germline. This CDR3 is CASTLGAGAGYGYTF. The CDR3 nucleotides are TGTGCCAGCACCCTCGGGGCAGGGGCGGGCTATGGCTACACCTTC.

The chain combines TRBV5-5 with TRBJ1-1, with D uncertain. CDR3 length equals 14 residues. The ends were cut back, 2 bases at V and 4 bases at J, with 12 bases in the middle. The germline gives CDR1 SGHKS, CDR2 YYEKEE (reference sequence). The CDR3 nucleotides read TGTGCCAGCAGCTTAGTACCCACGGCCACTGAAGCTTTCTTT. Residues: CASSLVPTATEAFF. Full variable domain (rest looked up from reference TRBV5-5 and TRBJ1-1): DAGVTQSPTHLIKTRGQQVTLRCSPISGHKSVSWYQQVLGQGPQFIFQYYEKEERGRGNFPDRFSARQFPNYSSELNVNALLLGDSALYLCASSLVPTATEAFFGQGTRLTVV.

The J gene is TRBJ2-3, the V gene TRBV4-1; 10 bases match TRBD1. V gave up 0 bases and J gave up 6 bases; unmatched junction bases: 6. The CDR3 covers 16 residues. CDR1 and CDR2 from the germline V gene are MGHRA and YSYEKL. CDR3 nucleotides: TGCGCCAGCAGCCAAGAGGGACAGGGGCCGAGGGATACGCAGTATTTT. Amino acids: CASSQEGQGPRDTQYF.